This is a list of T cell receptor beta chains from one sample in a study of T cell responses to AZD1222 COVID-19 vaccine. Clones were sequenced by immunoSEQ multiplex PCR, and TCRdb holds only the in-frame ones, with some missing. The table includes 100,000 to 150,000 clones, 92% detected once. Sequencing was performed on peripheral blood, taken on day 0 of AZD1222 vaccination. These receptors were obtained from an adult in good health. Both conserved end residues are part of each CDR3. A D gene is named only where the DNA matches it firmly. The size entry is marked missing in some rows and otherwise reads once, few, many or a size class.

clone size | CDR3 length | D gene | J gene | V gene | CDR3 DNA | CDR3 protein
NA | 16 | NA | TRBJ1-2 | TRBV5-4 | TGTGCCAGCGGCCGAGACCCCGCGGGGGGCGATCATGGCTACACCTTC | CASGRDPAGGDHGYTF
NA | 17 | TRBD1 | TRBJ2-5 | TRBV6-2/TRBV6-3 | TGTGCCAGCAGTTACTCGAACCGGGACAGAGGGAGAGAGACCCAGTACTTC | CASSYSNRDRGRETQYF
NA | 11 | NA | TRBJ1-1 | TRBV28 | TGTGCCAGCAGCTTAGGGGCCGGGGCTTTCTTT | CASSLGAGAFF
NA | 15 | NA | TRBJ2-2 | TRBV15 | TGTGCCACCAGATCCCCAGGGCAGAACACCGGGGAGCTGTTTTTT | CATRSPGQNTGELFF
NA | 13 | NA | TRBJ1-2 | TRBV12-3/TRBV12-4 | TGTGCCAGCAGTTCCCAGGAAAACTATGGCTACACCTTC | CASSSQENYGYTF
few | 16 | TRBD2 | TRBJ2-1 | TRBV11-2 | TGTGCCAGCAGCTCCCCCCTTTTAGCGGGAGCGAAGGAGCAGTTCTTC | CASSSPLLAGAKEQFF
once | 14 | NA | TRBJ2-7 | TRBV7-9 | TGTGCCAGCAGCCGAACACAAACTAGCTACGAGCAGTACTTC | CASSRTQTSYEQYF
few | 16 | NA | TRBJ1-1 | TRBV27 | TGTGCCAGCAGTTTAGACGGTGCAGGCCAGAACACTGAAGCTTTCTTT | CASSLDGAGQNTEAFF
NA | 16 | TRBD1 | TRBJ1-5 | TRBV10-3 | TGTGCCATCAGTGACACGACAGGGATCAGCAATCAGCCCCAGCATTTT | CAISDTTGISNQPQHF
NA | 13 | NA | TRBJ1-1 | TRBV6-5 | TGTGCCAGCACTCAACATCTCCGGACTGAAGCTTTCTTT | CASTQHLRTEAFF
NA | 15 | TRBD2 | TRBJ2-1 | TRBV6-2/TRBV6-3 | TGTGCCAGCAGTGACCTAGCGGGAGGTTTGTATGAGCAGTTCTTC | CASSDLAGGLYEQFF
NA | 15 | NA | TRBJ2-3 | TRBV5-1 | TGCGCCAGCAGCTTGGCGGACAGACACACAGATACGCAGTATTTT | CASSLADRHTDTQYF
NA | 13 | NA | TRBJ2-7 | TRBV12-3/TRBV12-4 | TGTGCCAGCAGTCCGGCTCCGGCCTACGAGCAGTACTTC | CASSPAPAYEQYF
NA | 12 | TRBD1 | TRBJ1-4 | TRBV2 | TGTGCCAGCACTACAGGGGGTGAAAAACTGTTTTTT | CASTTGGEKLFF
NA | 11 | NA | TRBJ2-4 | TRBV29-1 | TGCAGCTCGAGGGACTCAAACATTCAGTACTTC | CSSRDSNIQYF
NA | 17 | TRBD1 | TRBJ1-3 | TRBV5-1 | TGCGCCAGCACCCTCAGGGGGGGACAGAACTCTGGAAACACCATATATTTT | CASTLRGGQNSGNTIYF
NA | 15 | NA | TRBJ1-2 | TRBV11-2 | TGTGCCAGCAGCTTAATGGTGCAGGGCAACTATGGCTACACCTTC | CASSLMVQGNYGYTF
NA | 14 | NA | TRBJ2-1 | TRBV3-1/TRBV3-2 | TGTGCCAGCAGCCAAGGGGTGAGGGGTTCGGAGCAGTTCTTC | CASSQGVRGSEQFF
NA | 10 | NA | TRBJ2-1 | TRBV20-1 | TGCAGTGCTTTCAACAATGAGCAGTTCTTC | CSAFNNEQFF
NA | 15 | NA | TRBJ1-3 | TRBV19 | TGTGCCACTAAGCCGGGACGAATCTCTGGAAACACCATATATTTT | CATKPGRISGNTIYF
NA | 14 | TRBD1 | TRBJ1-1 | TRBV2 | TGTGCCAGCAGTGGGGGAAGGGGGCCCACTGAAGCTTTCTTT | CASSGGRGPTEAFF
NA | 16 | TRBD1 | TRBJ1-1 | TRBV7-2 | TGTGCCAGCAGCTTAAGGGGACAGGGGGGTAACACTGAAGCTTTCTTT | CASSLRGQGGNTEAFF
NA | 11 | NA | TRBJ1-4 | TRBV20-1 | TGCAGTGCTCCAGACGATGAAAAACTGTTTTTT | CSAPDDEKLFF
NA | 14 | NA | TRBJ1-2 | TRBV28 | TGTGCCAGCAGTTTGTCCGGAGTAATCTATGGCTACACCTTC | CASSLSGVIYGYTF
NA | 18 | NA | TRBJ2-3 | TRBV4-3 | TGCGCCAGCAGCCAAGATTTGTCCCGTCCCGGGTCTACAGATACGCAGTATTTT | CASSQDLSRPGSTDTQYF
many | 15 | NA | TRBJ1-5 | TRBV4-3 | TGCGCCAGCAGCCAAGGCAGGGAATTTAATCAGCCCCAGCATTTT | CASSQGREFNQPQHF
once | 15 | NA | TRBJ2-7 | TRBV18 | TGTGCCAGCTCACCATACAATGGTCCCGAGTACGAGCAGTACTTC | CASSPYNGPEYEQYF
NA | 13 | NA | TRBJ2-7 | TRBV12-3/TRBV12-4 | TGTGCCAGCAGGAACAGGTATACCTACGAGCAGTACTTC | CASRNRYTYEQYF
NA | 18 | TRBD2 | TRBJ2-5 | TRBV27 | TGTGCCAGCGGAAGGGGGACTAGCGGGAGAGGGGATCAAGAGACCCAGTACTTC | CASGRGTSGRGDQETQYF
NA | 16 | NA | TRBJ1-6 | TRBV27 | TGTGCCAGCAGTCGGGGGCTGGGACGGATAAATTCACCCCTCCACTTT | CASSRGLGRINSPLHF
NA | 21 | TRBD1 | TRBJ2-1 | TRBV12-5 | TGTGCTAGTGGTTTGCCCCCCACTGTCCCGGGACAGGGAATCCGGCGCAATGAGCAGTTCTTC | CASGLPPTVPGQGIRRNEQFF
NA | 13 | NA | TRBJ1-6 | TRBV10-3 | TGTGCCATCAGTGACGCGAATAATTCACCCCTCCACTTT | CAISDANNSPLHF
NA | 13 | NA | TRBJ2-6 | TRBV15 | TGTGCCACCAGCAGGTACGGGGCCAACGTCCTGACTTTC | CATSRYGANVLTF
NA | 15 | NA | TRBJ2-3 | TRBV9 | TGTGCCAGCAGCGTAGGAGGGGGATACACAGATACGCAGTATTTT | CASSVGGGYTDTQYF
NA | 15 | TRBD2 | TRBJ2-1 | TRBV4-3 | TGCGCCAGCAGCCCGGGGAGCGGGAGTGGAAATGAGCAGTTCTTC | CASSPGSGSGNEQFF
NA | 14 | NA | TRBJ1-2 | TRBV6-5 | TGTGCCAGCATATCAGGAACAGCCAACTATGGCTACACCTTC | CASISGTANYGYTF
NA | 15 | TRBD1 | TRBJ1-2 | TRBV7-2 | TGTGCCAGCAGCTTGGGTCAGGGGGCGCGCTATGGCTACACCTTC | CASSLGQGARYGYTF